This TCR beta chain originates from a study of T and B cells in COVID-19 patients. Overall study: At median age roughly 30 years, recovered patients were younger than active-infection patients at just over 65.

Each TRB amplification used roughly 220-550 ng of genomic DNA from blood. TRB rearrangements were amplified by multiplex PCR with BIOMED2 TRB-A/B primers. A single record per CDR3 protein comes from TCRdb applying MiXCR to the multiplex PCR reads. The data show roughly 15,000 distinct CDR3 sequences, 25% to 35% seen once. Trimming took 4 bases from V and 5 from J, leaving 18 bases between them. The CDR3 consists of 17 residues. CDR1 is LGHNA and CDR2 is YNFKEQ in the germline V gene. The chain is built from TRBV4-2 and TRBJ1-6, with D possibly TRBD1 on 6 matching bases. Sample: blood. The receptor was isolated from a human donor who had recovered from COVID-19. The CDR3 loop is CASSLRTDDLNNSPLHF. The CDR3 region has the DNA TGTGCCAGCAGCCTCCGGACAGACGACCTTAATAATTCACCCCTCCACTTT.